The T cell receptor beta chain under discussion was sequenced for a study of blood T cell repertoires in COVID-19. Study information: Samples representing acute and convalescent COVID-19 were sourced from the United States, Italy and Spain. In each case, the material was cDNA or gDNA derived from T cells, B-cell-depleted T cells, or PBMCs.

V was cut by 8 bases and J by 6 bases, with 14 bases left in between. From germline, CDR1 is LNHDA and CDR2 SQIVND (reference sequence). The CDR3 runs 13 residues. Per the original data handling: The assay estimated nucleated cells by amplifying reference gene primers. TCRdb's table, derived via immunoSEQ multiplex PCR, lists solely in-frame clones and lacks some. V, J and clone size were drawn from that table, and D and trimming were deduced from the DNA. The data hold about 100,000 clones, with 80% observed a single time. V gene TRBV19 combines with J gene TRBJ1-5; D not resolved. The sequence was obtained from a woman aged 70-85 years with acute or convalescent COVID-19. Sequences were obtained from peripheral blood. CDR3 nucleotides: TGTGCCAGTGGTGGGGTTCGGGGTCAGCCCCAGCATTTT. Protein product: CASGGVRGQPQHF. Looking up the rest from reference TRBV19 and TRBJ1-5 gives the full variable domain: DGGITQSPKYLFRKEGQNVTLSCEQNLNHDAMYWYRQDPGQGLRLIYYSQIVNDFQKGDIAEGYSVSREKKESFPLTVTSAQKNPTAFYLCASGGVRGQPQHFGDGTRLSIL.